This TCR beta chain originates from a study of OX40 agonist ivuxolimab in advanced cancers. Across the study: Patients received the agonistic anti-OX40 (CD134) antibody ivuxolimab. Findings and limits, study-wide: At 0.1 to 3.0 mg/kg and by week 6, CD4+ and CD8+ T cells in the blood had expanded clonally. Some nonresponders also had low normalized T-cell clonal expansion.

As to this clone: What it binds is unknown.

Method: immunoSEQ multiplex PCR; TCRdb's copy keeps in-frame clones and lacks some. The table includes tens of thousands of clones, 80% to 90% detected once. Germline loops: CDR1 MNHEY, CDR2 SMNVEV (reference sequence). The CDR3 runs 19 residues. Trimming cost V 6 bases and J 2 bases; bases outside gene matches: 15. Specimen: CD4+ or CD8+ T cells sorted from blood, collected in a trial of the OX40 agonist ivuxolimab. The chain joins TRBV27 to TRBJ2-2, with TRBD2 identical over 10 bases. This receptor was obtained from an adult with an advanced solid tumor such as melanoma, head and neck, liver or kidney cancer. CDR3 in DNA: TGTGCCAGCAGGCCCCCTTCTAGCGGGGGACCTGTTAACACCGGGGAGCTGTTTTTT. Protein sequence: CASRPPSSGGPVNTGELFF.